Listed here are 27 T cell receptor beta chains from one sample, sequenced in a study of identical twins. TCRdb recomputed calls from the 5' RACE reads with MiXCR, one row per CDR3 protein. The sample shows roughly 1.6 million distinct CDR3 sequences, 25% to 35% of them seen only once. Sequencing was done on a sample of cord blood. These receptors all come from a newborn girl in good health.

This clonotype was detected only once. At one boundary the junction diverges from the germline segment, which might be a read error. The V and J genes are TRBV12-3 or TRBV12-4 and TRBJ2-2; TRBD2 matches 8 bases. The CDR3 consists of 17 residues. The CDR3 sequence: CASSRPTGTRVTGELSF. CDR3 DNA sequence: TGTGCCAGCAGTCGCCCGACCGGGACTAGAGTCACCGGGGAGCTGTCTTTT.

This clonotype was counted between two and nine times. This chain joins TRBV5-1 and TRBJ2-3; TRBD2 agrees at 10 bases. From germline, CDR1 is SGHRS and CDR2 YFSETQ. The CDR3 loop spans 15 amino acids. Losses at the gene ends were 6 bases for V and 2 bases for J; bases not matched to a gene: 6. This CDR3 is CASMPSGGLTDTQYF. CDR3 coding DNA: TGCGCCAGCATGCCTAGCGGGGGACTCACAGATACGCAGTATTTT.

In this sample, this clonotype turned up a few times. The chain couples TRBV7-2 to TRBJ2-6, with 7 bases aligning to TRBD1. The CDR3 covers 17 residues. The germline V gene has CDR1 SGHTA and CDR2 FQGNSA. After removal of 5 bases from V and 0 bases from J, the junction contained 7 bases not matched to a gene. The CDR3 loop is CASSPTRTGSGANVLTF. The CDR3 region has the DNA TGTGCCAGCAGCCCTACCAGGACAGGCTCTGGGGCCAACGTCCTGACTTTC.

The chain combines TRBV4-2 with TRBJ2-7, with 7 bases aligning to TRBD2. Per germline, CDR1 LGHNA and CDR2 YNFKEQ. Trimming took 1 base from V and 3 from J; bases not matched to a gene: 9. CDR3 length: 16 residues. CDR3 in DNA: TGTGCCAGCAGCCAAGTCGGGAGGTTGTCGAGCTACGAGCAGTACTTC. Amino acid sequence: CASSQVGRLSSYEQYF.

The V and J genes are TRBV6-6 and TRBJ2-3; 7 bases match TRBD2. V shed 6 bases and J 6 bases; nucleotides not matched to a gene: 9. CDR1 and CDR2 (germline): MNHNY, SVGAGI (reference sequence). The CDR3 sequence is 14 residues long. This CDR3 is CASRLDHGGDTQYF. The CDR3, as DNA: TGTGCCAGCAGACTGGACCACGGGGGGGATACGCAGTATTTT.

The CDR3 DNA follows: TGTGCCAGCAGTGACTCGACAGGGGTCGATGAGCAGTTCTTC. It encodes CASSDSTGVDEQFF. This chain connects TRBV6-4 to TRBJ2-1; TRBD1 agrees at 8 bases. Germline V gives CDR1 MRHNA, CDR2 SNTAGT. V lost 0 bases to trimming and J lost 8 bases; unmatched junction nucleotides: 3. The CDR3 covers 14 residues.

This chain joins TRBV11-2 and TRBJ2-7; TRBD2 matches 12 bases. Germline loops: CDR1 SGHAT, CDR2 FQNNGV. J lost 5 bases, V lost 5 bases, and 10 bases had no gene match. This CDR3 region has 16 residues. The CDR3 DNA is TGTGCCAGCAGCGTGACTAGCGGGAGTGGTATCAACGAGCAGTACTTC. This codes for CASSVTSGSGINEQYF.

This clonotype was observed a handful of times. The rearrangement joins TRBV5-1 to TRBJ1-1, with D hard to call. The germline V and J ends were trimmed by 6 bases and 1 base, with 16 bases remaining between them. CDR1 is SGHRS and CDR2 is YFSETQ in the germline V gene. The CDR3 contains 15 residues. In DNA, the CDR3 is TGCGCCAGCAATTTCCCGGGCAGCGAGAACACTGAAGCTTTCTTT. This gives the protein CASNFPGSENTEAFF.

The V call is TRBV9, the J call TRBJ2-1, with no clear D. Between the trimmed V and J ends, which lost 1 base and 7 bases, there was a span of 6 bases. From germline, CDR1 is SGDLS and CDR2 YYNGEE. This CDR3 is 12 amino acids long. In nucleotides, the CDR3 is TGTGCCAGCAGCGTAAGTGAGAATGAGCAGTTCTTC. Translation gives CASSVSENEQFF. Full variable domain (rest looked up from reference TRBV9 and TRBJ2-1): DSGVTQTPKHLITATGQRVTLRCSPRSGDLSVYWYQQSLDQGLQFLIQYYNGEERAKGNILERFSAQQFPDLHSELNLSSLELGDSALYFCASSVSENEQFFGPGTRLTVL.

This clonotype has a single count. The chain joins TRBV5-1 to TRBJ2-1; TRBD2 might be the D (5 bases). The DNA end favors TRBJ2-7, so the J call may be wrong. The germline gives CDR1 SGHRS, CDR2 YFSETQ. This CDR3 contains 17 residues. CDR3 region: CASSLVGRASSYNEQYF. CDR3 DNA: TGCGCCAGCAGCTTGGTAGGGCGGGCCTCCTCCTACAATGAGCAGTACTTC.

The chain combines TRBV20-1 with TRBJ2-3, with TRBD2 matching over 11 bases. After removal of 4 bases from V and 2 bases from J, the junction contained 8 bases not matched to a gene. CDR1 DFQATT and CDR2 SNEGSKA come from the germline V gene (reference sequence). The CDR3 covers 16 residues. Here the CDR3 reads CSATPTSGSLTDTQYF. The DNA for the CDR3 is TGCAGTGCTACCCCTACTAGCGGGAGTCTCACAGATACGCAGTATTTT.

This clonotype came up a few times. This chain joins TRBV4-2 and TRBJ2-4; 10 bases match TRBD1. Germline CDR1 LGHNA, CDR2 YNFKEQ. Trimming took 1 base from V and 1 from J; bases not matched to a gene: 1. The CDR3 has 16 residues. CDR3 in DNA: TGTGCCAGCAGCCAAGGGGACAGGGGTGCCAAAAACATTCAGTACTTC. This encodes CASSQGDRGAKNIQYF.

The CDR3 loop reads CSALPAPQETQYF. In DNA form, the CDR3 reads TGCAGTGCTCTTCCCGCCCCACAAGAGACCCAGTACTTC. The V gene is TRBV20-1, the J gene TRBJ2-5; D gene uncertain. Trimming left V 5 bases short and J 2 bases short, with 12 bases between. Germline V CDR1 and CDR2: DFQATT, SNEGSKA (reference sequence). This CDR3 spans 13 amino acids.

This clonotype was counted between two and nine times. This sequence joins TRBV27 and TRBJ2-7; TRBD2 is a possible D gene (6 bases). The CDR3 totals 15 residues. Trimming removed 4 bases at V and 1 base at J, with 14 bases between. CDR1 and CDR2 (germline): MNHEY, SMNVEV (reference sequence). As DNA, the CDR3 is TGTGCCAGCAGTTCGGGGGAACCAGGGTCCTACGAGCAGTACTTC. Its protein is CASSSGEPGSYEQYF.

This clonotype was found many times. The chain couples TRBV12-3 or TRBV12-4 to TRBJ2-3, with D possibly being TRBD2 (5 bases). The CDR3 is 15 amino acids. V gave up 3 bases and J gave up 0 bases, with 10 bases separating them. This CDR3 is CASSFGLASTDTQYF. For the CDR3, the DNA is TGTGCCAGCAGTTTTGGGCTAGCTAGCACAGATACGCAGTATTTT.

The chain joins TRBV27 to TRBJ2-2, with 8 bases identical to TRBD2. V lost 3 bases, J lost 7 bases, and 7 bases stayed unmatched. CDR1 is MNHEY and CDR2 is SMNVEV in the germline V gene (reference sequence). The CDR3 is 15 amino acids. The CDR3 region has the DNA TGTGCCAGCAGTTTGATAGCGGGAATGGGCGGGGAGCTGTTTTTT. Encoded protein: CASSLIAGMGGELFF.

This clonotype was observed many times. This sequence joins TRBV13 and TRBJ2-7; tentative D call: TRBD1 (6 bases). CDR3 length equals 13 residues. CDR1 PRHDT and CDR2 FYEKMQ come from the germline V gene (reference sequence). The V and J ends lost 5 bases and 3 bases respectively, with 11 bases between them. This CDR3 is CASSPRTVYEQYF. In DNA, the CDR3 is TGTGCCAGCAGCCCACGGACAGTCTACGAGCAGTACTTC.

This clonotype came up a few times. This chain connects TRBV7-2 to TRBJ2-3; TRBD2 matches at 8 bases. Per the germline V gene, CDR1 is SGHTA and CDR2 is FQGNSA. The V gene end was trimmed by 5 bases and the J gene end by 0 bases; junction bases not matched to a gene: 7. The CDR3 covers 16 residues. CDR3 coding DNA: TGTGCCAGCAGCATAACCGGGACTAGAAGCACAGATACGCAGTATTTT. Its protein product is CASSITGTRSTDTQYF.

Comments on this clonotype: A much larger clonotype is one base distant, so this may be a read error. V is TRBV9 and J is TRBJ2-7; 12 bases line up with TRBD1. Germline V gives CDR1 SGDLS, CDR2 YYNGEE. The CDR3 runs 17 residues. DNA for the CDR3: TGTGCCGGCAGCACCGGGACAGGGGGCACTTTCTCCTACGAGCAGTACTTC. Residues: CAGSTGTGGTFSYEQYF.

The J gene is TRBJ2-5, the V gene TRBV28; 9 bases fit TRBD1. Per the germline V gene, CDR1 is MDHEN and CDR2 is SYDVKM. J lost 7 bases, V lost 4 bases, and 10 bases had no gene match. This CDR3 is 15 amino acids long. The CDR3 spells CASSSPGTGSGTQYF. In nucleotides, the CDR3 is TGTGCCAGCAGTTCACCCGGGACAGGGTCGGGGACCCAGTACTTC.

As for this clonotype: A read error is possible here, since a much larger clone lies one base away. The CDR3 sequence is CSVTVGGRETQFF. DNA of the CDR3: TGCAGCGTCACAGTTGGAGGGCGGGAGACCCAGTTCTTC. V and J are TRBV29-1 and TRBJ2-1; 7 nucleotides line up with TRBD2. Germline CDR1 is SQVTM and CDR2 is ANQGSEA. V gave up 6 bases and J gave up 13 bases; unmatched junction bases: 15. CDR3 size: 13 residues.

Only a few counts were recorded for this clonotype. The rearrangement links TRBV27 to TRBJ2-3; a weak D match, TRBD2 (6 bases). The CDR3 length is 13 residues. Germline V gene lookup returns CDR1 MNHEY and CDR2 SMNVEV (reference sequence). Between the trimmed V and J ends, which lost 5 bases and 5 bases, there was a span of 11 bases. The chain's CDR3 is CASSGTPGDTQYF. CDR3 in DNA: TGTGCCAGCAGTGGGACTCCGGGAGATACGCAGTATTTT.

The chain uses TRBV25-1 and TRBJ2-5; TRBD2 aligns across 7 bases. TRBJ2-4 matches the DNA end more closely, so the J call is doubtful. This CDR3 contains 16 residues. Germline V gives CDR1 MGHDK, CDR2 SYGVNS. CDR3 sequence (DNA): TGTGCCAGCAGTTTGGGGGTGGGGGGGTCCCTAAACATTCAGTACTTC. This sequence encodes CASSLGVGGSLNIQYF.

The rearrangement joins TRBV5-1 to TRBJ2-5; no clear D. The germline gives CDR1 SGHRS, CDR2 YFSETQ. The CDR3 sequence is 14 residues long. V lost 0 bases to trimming and J lost 4 bases, with 10 bases between them. The CDR3: CASSLGHNRETQYF. Written as DNA, the CDR3 is TGCGCCAGCAGCTTGGGCCACAACAGAGAGACCCAGTACTTC.

This clonotype has more than one count but fewer than ten. The chain employs TRBV5-1 and TRBJ2-1; 11 bases are shared with TRBD2. The CDR3 length is 20 residues. V shed 1 base, J shed 0 bases, and the junction held 12 bases outside the gene matches. CDR1 and CDR2 from the germline V gene are SGHRS and YFSETQ. As DNA, the CDR3 is TGCGCCAGCAGCTTGCGCCTGTGGACTAGCGGGCGCAGCTCCTACAATGAGCAGTTCTTC. This encodes CASSLRLWTSGRSSYNEQFF.

This clonotype was seen only a few times. The J gene is TRBJ1-2, the V gene TRBV2; TRBD1 is a possible D gene (5 bases). Germline-derived CDR1 and CDR2 are SNHLY and FYNNEI. The CDR3 sequence is 15 residues long. Trimming stripped 0 bases from V and 4 bases from J, with 12 bases between. The CDR3 nucleotides read TGTGCCAGCAGTGAAGCGCGGGGCAGGACCTATGGCTACACCTTC. This gives the protein CASSEARGRTYGYTF.

This sequence joins TRBV6-1 and TRBJ2-4, with D perhaps assigned TRBD1 or TRBD2 (6 bases each). The last part of the DNA fits TRBJ2-7 better; the J call may be wrong. The V gene's germline CDR1 is MNHNS and CDR2 SASEGT. CDR3 length: 14 amino acids. DNA of the CDR3: TGTGCCAGCAGTGAAAGGGGGGTACACGGCGAGCAGTACTTC. Its protein is CASSERGVHGEQYF.